What follows describes a single T cell receptor (beta chain). This entry comes from a study of chemoradiotherapy in HPV16-positive cancers. Germline loops: CDR1 MGHRA, CDR2 YSYEKL. Trimming removed 1 base at V and 5 bases at J, with 11 bases between. This CDR3 region has 14 residues. Method: immunoSEQ multiplex PCR; TCRdb's copy keeps in-frame clones and lacks some. The table includes 750 to 900 clones, 80% detected once. The V call is TRBV4-1, the J call TRBJ2-5; a weak D match, TRBD2 (7 bases). The specimen was tumor tissue, collected from a patient who underwent chemoradiotherapy. This clonotype originated in a human donor with HPV-associated anogenital cancer. The CDR3 DNA reads as TGCGCCAGCAGCCAAGCCAGGGGAGGGGAGACCCAGTACTTC. This sequence encodes CASSQARGGETQYF.